Sequencing of this T cell receptor beta chain was carried out in a study of PD-1 blockade in classical Hodgkin lymphoma. Notes on the study in general: Repertoire differences have undefined causes, possibly disease activity or prior therapy.

Time point meaning: cycle 4 day 1 (C4D1), after five to seven weeks of nivolumab. In every patient, relapse followed autologous stem cell transplantation, while exposure to brentuximab vedotin differed. CD8+ T cell isolation from thawed PBMCs was performed by magnetic negative selection. Worth noting for this clone: Its antigen is undetermined.

Clones were sequenced by immunoSEQ multiplex PCR, and TCRdb holds only the in-frame ones, with some missing. The sample has about 4,300 clones, approximately 67% seen once; the top ten hold roughly 22%. This sequence was found in a human donor with classical Hodgkin lymphoma. The material was CD8+ T cells from blood, obtained before the fourth cycle of nivolumab.

CDR3 coding DNA: TGTGCCAGCAGTTTTCTCGGGACAGGAGGGACTGAAGCTTTCTTT. Its protein product is CASSFLGTGGTEAFF. This chain links TRBV28 with TRBJ1-1; 8 bases map to TRBD1. The CDR3 has 15 residues. Germline V lookup: CDR1 MDHEN, CDR2 SYDVKM. V was pared by 3 bases and J by 5 bases, with 8 bases of the junction left unmatched.